This TCR beta chain was documented in a study of T cell responses to AZD1222 COVID-19 vaccine. Clones were read by immunoSEQ multiplex PCR, and TCRdb kept only the in-frame ones, dropping some. The sample lists more than 80,000 clones; about 90% were seen once. The study, taken as a whole, reports: Baseline testing showed seropositivity in only five to seven AZD1222 recipients.

Note on this clone: Its antigen is unknown.

V gave up 6 bases and J gave up 0 bases; unmatched junction bases: 6. Germline CDR1 is SNHLY and CDR2 is FYNNEI. This CDR3 comprises 16 residues. The chain couples TRBV2 to TRBJ1-5; 9 bases line up with TRBD1. Source: peripheral blood, taken on day 0 of MenACWY control vaccination. This receptor was taken from an adult in good health. The CDR3 loop is CASSRTGGLSNQPQHF. The CDR3 bases are TGTGCCAGCAGCCGCACAGGGGGCCTTAGCAATCAGCCCCAGCATTTT.